This T cell receptor (beta chain) comes out of a study of blood T cell repertoires in COVID-19. Original methodology: Scientists estimated how many nucleated cells there were by amplifying reference gene primers. Here immunoSEQ multiplex PCR was the method, and the copy in TCRdb shows in-frame clones only, minus some. V, J and clone size derive from that table, while D and trimming were established from the DNA sequence. The sample contains some 240,000 clones, around 84% of which appear only once. The CDR3 runs 13 residues. CDR1 SGHTA and CDR2 FQGNSA come from the germline V gene. V lost 7 bases and J lost 4, with 13 bases in between. This clone came up once.

This chain joins TRBV7-2 and TRBJ2-5, with D perhaps TRBD1 (5 bases). The clonotype originates from a young man with acute COVID-19. The material sequenced was PBMCs or T cells enriched from blood (not recorded which). The CDR3 region has the DNA TGTGCCAGCACCATCGACAGCACAGAGACCCAGTACTTC. Residues: CASTIDSTETQYF.